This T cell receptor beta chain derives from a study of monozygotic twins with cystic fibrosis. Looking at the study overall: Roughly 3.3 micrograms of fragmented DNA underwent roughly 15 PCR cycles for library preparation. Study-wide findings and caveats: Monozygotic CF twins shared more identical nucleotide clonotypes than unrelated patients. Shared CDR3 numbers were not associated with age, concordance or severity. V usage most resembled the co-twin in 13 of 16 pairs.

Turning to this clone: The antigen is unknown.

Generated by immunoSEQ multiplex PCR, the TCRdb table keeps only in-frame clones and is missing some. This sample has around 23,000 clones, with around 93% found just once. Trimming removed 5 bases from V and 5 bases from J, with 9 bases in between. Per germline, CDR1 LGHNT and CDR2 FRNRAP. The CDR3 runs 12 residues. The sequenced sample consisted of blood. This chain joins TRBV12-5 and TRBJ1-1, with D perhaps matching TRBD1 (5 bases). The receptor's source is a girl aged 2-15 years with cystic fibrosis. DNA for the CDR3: TGTGCTAGTGGTGCCGCAGGGACTGAAGCTTTCTTT. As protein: CASGAAGTEAFF.